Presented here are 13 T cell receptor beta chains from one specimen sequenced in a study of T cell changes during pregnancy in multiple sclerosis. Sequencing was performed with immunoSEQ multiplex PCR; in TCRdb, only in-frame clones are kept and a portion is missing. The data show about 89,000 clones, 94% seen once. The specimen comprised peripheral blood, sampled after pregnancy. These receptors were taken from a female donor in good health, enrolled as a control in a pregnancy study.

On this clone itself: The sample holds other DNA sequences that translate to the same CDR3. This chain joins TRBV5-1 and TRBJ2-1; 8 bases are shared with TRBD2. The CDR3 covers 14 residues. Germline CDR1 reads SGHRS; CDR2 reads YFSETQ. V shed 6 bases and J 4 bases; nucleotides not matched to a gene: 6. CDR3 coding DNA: TGCGCCAGCACAACTAGCGGAGGGTACAATGAGCAGTTCTTC. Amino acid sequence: CASTTSGGYNEQFF.

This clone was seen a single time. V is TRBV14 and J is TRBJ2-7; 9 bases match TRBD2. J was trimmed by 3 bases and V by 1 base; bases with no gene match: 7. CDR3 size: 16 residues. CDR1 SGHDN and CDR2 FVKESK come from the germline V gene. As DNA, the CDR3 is TGTGCCAGCAGCCAAGGGCCCGGGACTAGCCGCTACGAGCAGTACTTC. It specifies CASSQGPGTSRYEQYF.

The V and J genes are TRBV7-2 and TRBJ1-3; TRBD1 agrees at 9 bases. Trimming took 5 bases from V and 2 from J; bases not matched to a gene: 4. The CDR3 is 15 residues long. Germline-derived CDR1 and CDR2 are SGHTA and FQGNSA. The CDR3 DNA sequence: TGTGCCAGCAGCCAGGACAGGGGACCTGGAAACACCATATATTTT. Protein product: CASSQDRGPGNTIYF.

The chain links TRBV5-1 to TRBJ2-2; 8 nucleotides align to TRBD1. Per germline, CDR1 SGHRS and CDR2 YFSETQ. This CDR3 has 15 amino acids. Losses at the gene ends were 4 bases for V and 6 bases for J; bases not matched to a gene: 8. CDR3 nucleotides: TGCGCCAGCAGCCTTACAGGGGGGCAGGCCGGGGAGCTGTTTTTT. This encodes CASSLTGGQAGELFF. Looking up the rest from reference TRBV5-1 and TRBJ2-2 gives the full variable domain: KAGVTQTPRYLIKTRGQQVTLSCSPISGHRSVSWYQQTPGQGLQFLFEYFSETQRNKGNFPGRFSGRQFSNSRSEMNVSTLELGDSALYLCASSLTGGQAGELFFGEGSRLTVL.

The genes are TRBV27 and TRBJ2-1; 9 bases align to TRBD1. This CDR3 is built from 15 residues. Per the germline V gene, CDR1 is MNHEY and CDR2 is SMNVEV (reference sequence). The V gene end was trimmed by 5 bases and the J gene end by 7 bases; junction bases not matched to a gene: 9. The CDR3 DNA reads TGTGCCAGCAGTAAGACCGGGACAGGGAGGAATGAGCAGTTCTTC. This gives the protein CASSKTGTGRNEQFF.

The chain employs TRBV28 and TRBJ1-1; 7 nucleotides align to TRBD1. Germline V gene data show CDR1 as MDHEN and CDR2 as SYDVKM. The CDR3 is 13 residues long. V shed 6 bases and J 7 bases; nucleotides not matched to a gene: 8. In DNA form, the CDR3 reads TGTGCCAGCAGAGTTCATTCAGGGGGTGAAGCTTTCTTT. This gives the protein CASRVHSGGEAFF.

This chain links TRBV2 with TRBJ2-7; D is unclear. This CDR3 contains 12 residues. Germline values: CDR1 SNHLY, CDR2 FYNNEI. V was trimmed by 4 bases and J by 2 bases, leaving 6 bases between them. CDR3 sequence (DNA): TGTGCCAGCAGTGGAGGTCCCTACGAGCAGTACTTC. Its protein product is CASSGGPYEQYF.

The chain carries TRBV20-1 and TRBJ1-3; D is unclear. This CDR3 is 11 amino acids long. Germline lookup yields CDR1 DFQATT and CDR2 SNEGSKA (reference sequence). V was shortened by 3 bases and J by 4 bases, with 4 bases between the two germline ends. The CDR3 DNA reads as TGCAGTGCTAGTAGCGGAAACACCATATATTTT. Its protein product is CSASSGNTIYF.

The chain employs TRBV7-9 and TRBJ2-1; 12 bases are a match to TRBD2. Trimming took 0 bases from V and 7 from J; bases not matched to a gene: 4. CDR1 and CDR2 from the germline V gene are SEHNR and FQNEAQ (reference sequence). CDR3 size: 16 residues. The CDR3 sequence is CASSLATSGSLNEQFF. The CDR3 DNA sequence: TGTGCCAGCAGCTTAGCGACTAGCGGGAGTCTGAATGAGCAGTTCTTC. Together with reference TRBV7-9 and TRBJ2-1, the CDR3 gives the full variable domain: DTGVSQNPRHKITKRGQNVTFRCDPISEHNRLYWYRQTLGQGPEFLTYFQNEAQLEKSRLLSDRFSAERPKGSFSTLEIQRTEQGDSAMYLCASSLATSGSLNEQFFGPGTRLTVL.

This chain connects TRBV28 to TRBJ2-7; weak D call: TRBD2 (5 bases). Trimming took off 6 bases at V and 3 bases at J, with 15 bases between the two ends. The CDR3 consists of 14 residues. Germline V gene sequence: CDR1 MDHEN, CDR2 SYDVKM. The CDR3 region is CASRSPGIHYEQYF. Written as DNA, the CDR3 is TGTGCCAGCAGGTCACCCGGGATTCACTACGAGCAGTACTTC.

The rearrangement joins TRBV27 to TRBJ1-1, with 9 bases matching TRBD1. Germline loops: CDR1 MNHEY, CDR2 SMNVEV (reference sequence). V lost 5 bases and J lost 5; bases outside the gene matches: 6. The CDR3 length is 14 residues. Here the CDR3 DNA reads TGTGCCAGCAGTCCAAGACAGGGGGAGACTGAAGCTTTCTTT. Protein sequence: CASSPRQGETEAFF.

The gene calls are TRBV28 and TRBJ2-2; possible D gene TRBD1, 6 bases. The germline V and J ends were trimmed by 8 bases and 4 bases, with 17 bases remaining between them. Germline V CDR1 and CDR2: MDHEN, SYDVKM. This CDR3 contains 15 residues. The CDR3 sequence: CASGPGTHFTGELFF. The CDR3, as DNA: TGTGCCAGCGGGCCAGGGACACACTTCACCGGGGAGCTGTTTTTT.

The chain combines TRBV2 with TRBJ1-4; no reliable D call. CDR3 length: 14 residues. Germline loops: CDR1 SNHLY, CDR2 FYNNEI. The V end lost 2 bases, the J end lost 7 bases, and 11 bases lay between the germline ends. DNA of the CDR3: TGTGCCAGCAGTGAAAGCGGCTTTAGTGAAAAACTGTTTTTT. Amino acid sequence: CASSESGFSEKLFF.